This TCR beta chain was captured in a study of cytomegalovirus exposure and HLA in healthy donors. Study results and caveats: In a later analysis, at a false discovery rate of 0.05, some 15,000 TCR beta sequences were associated with HLA alleles.

Deletions cut 3 bases from V and 11 bases from J, with 9 bases between. CDR3 size: 10 residues. Germline lookup yields CDR1 DFQATT and CDR2 SNEGSKA (reference sequence). Primers for the PCR totalled 60 Vbeta and 13 Jbeta. The protocol was immunoSEQ multiplex PCR, while the TCRdb copy is restricted to in-frame clones and leaves out a portion. This sample yields 150,000 to 200,000 clones, of which approximately 9.5% are seen a single time; 1% to 1.5% belongs to the top ten. Regarding this clone: Its matching antigen is unknown.

Every donor was a healthy person donating bone marrow. This sequence originates from a woman aged 25 to 39 in good health and CMV-seropositive. The rearrangement joins TRBV20-1 to TRBJ2-3; D not certain. Sequenced sample: PBMCs. CDR3 protein: CSASKLLQYF. As DNA, the CDR3 is TGCAGTGCTAGCAAACTCTTGCAGTATTTT.